Listed here are 21 T cell receptor beta chains from one sample, sequenced in a study of identical twins. TCRdb ran MiXCR on the 5' RACE reads and lists one entry per CDR3 protein. The sample yields about 690,000 distinct CDR3 sequences, roughly 6% seen once. Sequencing was done on a sample of naive T cells sorted from blood. The receptors originated from a man aged 18 to 30 in good health.

J is TRBJ2-3 and V is TRBV6-5; 12 nucleotides match TRBD2. Germline V gene data show CDR1 as MNHEY and CDR2 as SVGAGI. J was trimmed by 0 bases and V by 2 bases; bases with no gene match: 3. This CDR3 spans 17 amino acids. CDR3 region: CASSYLGLAGSTDTQYF. DNA of the CDR3: TGTGCCAGCAGTTACCTGGGACTAGCGGGCAGCACAGATACGCAGTATTTT.

This clonotype was seen more than once but under ten times. The chain couples TRBV29-1 to TRBJ2-3; weak D call: TRBD2 (6 bases). Germline assignment: CDR1 SQVTM and CDR2 ANQGSEA. With 4 bases removed from V and 2 bases from J, the gap between germline ends came to 10 bases. CDR3 length: 13 residues. The CDR3 is CSVGGDPTDTQYF. CDR3 bases: TGCAGCGTTGGGGGGGACCCCACAGATACGCAGTATTTT.

This clonotype was detected a few times. The chain links TRBV27 to TRBJ2-5; D is unresolved. Looked up from germline, CDR1 is MNHEY and CDR2 is SMNVEV (reference sequence). The germline V and J ends were trimmed by 2 bases and 5 bases, with 15 bases remaining between them. This CDR3 region has 15 residues. The CDR3 is CASSLNRGTGETQYF. The CDR3 nucleotides read TGTGCCAGCAGTTTAAACCGTGGAACTGGGGAGACCCAGTACTTC.

This clonotype has a count of ten or more. For the CDR3, the DNA is TGTGCCAGCAGCTTGTCGTATAGCGGGAATTGGAATGAGCAGTTCTTC. Its protein product is CASSLSYSGNWNEQFF. The rearrangement links TRBV6-1 to TRBJ2-1; 8 positions match TRBD2. V dropped 6 bases and J dropped 7; count of bases not matched to a gene: 14. The CDR3 spans 16 residues. The germline V gene has CDR1 MNHNS and CDR2 SASEGT.

This clonotype has just a few counts. The V call is TRBV7-9, the J call TRBJ2-2; D call uncertain. Per germline, CDR1 SEHNR and CDR2 FQNEAQ (reference sequence). The CDR3 has 15 residues. V was cut by 5 bases and J by 0 bases, with 10 bases left in between. The CDR3 spells CASSLTDANTGELFF. As DNA, the CDR3 is TGTGCCAGCAGCCTGACCGACGCGAACACCGGGGAGCTGTTTTTT.

This clonotype was picked up a small number of times. The chain has TRBV7-2 and TRBJ2-1; either TRBD1 or TRBD2 may supply D (6 bases each). Germline V CDR1 and CDR2: SGHTA, FQGNSA. V shed 1 base and J shed 3 bases, with 16 bases lying between them. The CDR3 contains 17 residues. CDR3 sequence: CASSLGWGAPRYNEQFF. CDR3 DNA sequence: TGTGCCAGCAGCTTAGGTTGGGGGGCCCCCCGCTACAATGAGCAGTTCTTC.

V usage is TRBV2 and J usage is TRBJ1-5; D might be TRBD1 (5 bases). Germline V gene data show CDR1 as SNHLY and CDR2 as FYNNEI. V was pared by 2 bases and J by 6 bases, with 8 bases between. CDR3 length: 13 amino acids. CDR3 residues: CASSESRGQPQHF. Here the CDR3 DNA reads TGTGCCAGCAGTGAATCTAGGGGTCAGCCCCAGCATTTT. The complete variable domain, with remaining parts taken from reference TRBV2 and TRBJ1-5, reads EPEVTQTPSHQVTQMGQEVILRCVPISNHLYFYWYRQILGQKVEFLVSFYNNEISEKSEIFDDQFSVERPDGSNFTLKIRSTKLEDSAMYFCASSESRGQPQHFGDGTRLSIL.

The sample holds a few counts of this clonotype. The rearrangement uses TRBV29-1 and TRBJ2-7, with D unresolved. This CDR3 is 13 amino acids long. Trimming shortened V by 7 bases and J by 4 bases, and 17 bases separated the two germline ends. The germline V gene encodes CDR1 SQVTM and CDR2 ANQGSEA. In nucleotides, the CDR3 is TGCAGCGCACGGCTAACTGGCCGATACGAGCAGTACTTC. It is translated as CSARLTGRYEQYF.

V and J are TRBV27 and TRBJ2-1, with 13 bases aligning to TRBD2. The CDR3 runs 15 residues. V lost 4 bases to trimming and J lost 10 bases; unmatched junction nucleotides: 7. Germline assignment: CDR1 MNHEY and CDR2 SMNVEV (reference sequence). The CDR3: CASSSPSTSGGEQFF. The CDR3 nucleotides are TGTGCCAGCAGTTCCCCTTCGACTAGCGGGGGGGAGCAGTTCTTC.

In its sample, this clonotype was seen many times. The chain carries TRBV25-1 and TRBJ1-5, with unresolved D. This CDR3 contains 12 residues. Trimming took 3 bases from V and 10 from J, leaving 10 bases between them. Germline CDR1 is MGHDK and CDR2 is SYGVNS. The CDR3 protein is CASSEGNSPQHF. As DNA, the CDR3 is TGTGCCAGCAGTGAGGGAAACAGCCCCCAGCATTTT. The variable domain in full, completed from reference TRBV25-1 and TRBJ1-5, reads EADIYQTPRYLVIGTGKKITLECSQTMGHDKMYWYQQDPGMELHLIHYSYGVNSTEKGDLSSESTVSRIRTEHFPLTLESARPSHTSQYLCASSEGNSPQHFGDGTRLSIL.

The V gene is TRBV19, the J gene TRBJ2-7; possibly TRBD2 for D (5 bases). The germline V gene encodes CDR1 LNHDA and CDR2 SQIVND (reference sequence). This CDR3 has 15 amino acids. The V end lost 3 bases, the J end lost 2 bases, and 14 bases lay between the germline ends. CDR3 sequence reads: CASSIYGKGTYEQYF. In DNA, the CDR3 is TGTGCCAGTAGTATCTACGGGAAAGGGACCTACGAGCAGTACTTC.

This clonotype appeared many times. The J gene is TRBJ2-7, the V gene TRBV7-9, with 7 positions matching TRBD1. Germline V CDR1 and CDR2: SEHNR, FQNEAQ (reference sequence). With 2 bases clipped from V and 0 bases from J, the junction kept 4 bases outside the gene matches. The CDR3 has 15 residues. CDR3 coding DNA: TGTGCCAGCAGCTTATGGGGACAGAGCTCCTACGAGCAGTACGTC. Its protein product is CASSLWGQSSYEQYV.

This clonotype was observed many times. This chain uses TRBV10-2 with TRBJ2-1; tentatively, D is TRBD1 (6 bases). CDR1 is WSHSY, CDR2 SAAADI, per germline. The CDR3 contains 13 residues. The V and J ends lost 9 bases and 0 bases respectively, with 9 bases between them. CDR3 in amino acids: CASGQSSYNEQFF. The CDR3 DNA is TGCGCCAGTGGACAGAGCTCCTACAATGAGCAGTTCTTC.

This sequence joins TRBV5-1 and TRBJ1-1; 8 bases match TRBD1. The ends lost 4 bases at V and 9 bases at J; junction bases unmatched: 17. This CDR3 has 16 amino acids. Germline CDR1 SGHRS, CDR2 YFSETQ. In DNA, the CDR3 is TGCGCCAGCAGCCCTGGCGGTCAGGGGGCAGAGGCGAAAGCTTTCTTT. Translation gives CASSPGGQGAEAKAFF.

This clonotype was picked up a small number of times. This chain's CDR3 is CASSVGGIRRANYGYTF. The CDR3 region has the DNA TGTGCCAGCAGCGTAGGGGGGATCAGACGAGCTAACTATGGCTACACCTTC. This sequence joins TRBV9 and TRBJ1-2, with D possibly matching TRBD1 (5 bases). CDR1 is SGDLS and CDR2 is YYNGEE in the germline V gene. The V and J ends lost 0 bases and 0 bases respectively, with 15 bases between them. The CDR3 loop spans 17 amino acids.

V gene TRBV14 combines with J gene TRBJ2-5; 8 nucleotides match TRBD2. CDR3 length: 16 amino acids. Germline-derived CDR1 and CDR2 are SGHDN and FVKESK. With 1 base clipped from V and 5 bases from J, the junction kept 9 bases outside the gene matches. The CDR3 sequence: CASSQVREGLGETQYF. The CDR3 DNA is TGTGCCAGCAGCCAAGTACGGGAGGGCCTTGGGGAGACCCAGTACTTC.

In this sample, this clonotype turned up many times. CDR3 coding DNA: TGTGCCAGCAGTTTTATATCTTCTGGAGAGAATAACAATGAGCAGTTCTTC. It specifies CASSFISSGENNNEQFF. The chain links TRBV12-3 or TRBV12-4 to TRBJ2-1, with unresolved D. Between the trimmed V and J ends, which lost 3 bases and 5 bases, there was a span of 20 bases. The CDR3 sequence is 17 residues long.

This clonotype has at least ten counts. J is TRBJ2-2 and V is TRBV10-3, with D perhaps assigned TRBD1 or TRBD2 (5 bases each). Trimming removed 10 bases at V and 5 bases at J, with 11 bases between. Germline loops: CDR1 ENHRY, CDR2 SYGVKD. The CDR3 spans 12 residues. CDR3 sequence reads: CATWDGTGELFF. Here the CDR3 DNA reads TGTGCCACCTGGGACGGGACCGGGGAGCTGTTTTTT.

This clonotype was detected ten times or more. The chain combines TRBV5-1 with TRBJ2-1; D ambiguous. Germline values: CDR1 SGHRS, CDR2 YFSETQ. Trimming shortened V by 7 bases and J by 7 bases, and 15 bases separated the two germline ends. CDR3 length equals 13 residues. Written as DNA, the CDR3 is TGCGCCAGCTCTTACAGTCTCCAGAATGAGCAGTTCTTC. This encodes CASSYSLQNEQFF.

The sample holds many counts of this clonotype. The junction departs from germline at one end; a sequencing error may be responsible. J is TRBJ2-1 and V is TRBV2; D gene uncertain. Germline values: CDR1 SNHLY, CDR2 FYNNEI. CDR3 length equals 14 residues. The DNA of the CDR3 is TGTGCCAGCAGGGAAGAAAGCTCCTACAATGAGCAGTTCTTC. Encoded protein: CASREESSYNEQFF.

This clonotype was found a few times. This rearrangement joins TRBV10-3 to TRBJ1-2; no reliable D call. The germline V gene has CDR1 ENHRY and CDR2 SYGVKD. V shed 7 bases and J shed 8 bases, with 20 bases lying between them. The CDR3 contains 14 residues. CDR3 nucleotides: TGTGCCATCATAGACGGGCTCAACCCGAGGGGCTACACCTTC. This codes for CAIIDGLNPRGYTF.